These 26 T cell receptor beta chains were all obtained from the same sample, sequenced in a study of T-cell memory formation after mild COVID-19. Via MiXCR, TCRdb re-called the 5' RACE reads, giving one row per CDR3 protein. The sample contains nearly 250,000 distinct CDR3 sequences, 15% of which appear only once. Input material: PBMCs or a T cell subset sorted from them (not recorded which). Receptors originate from an adult woman who had mild COVID-19 (a few samples of this study predate the infection). Cell type and time point are not known.

There are many counts of this clonotype. The J gene is TRBJ2-1, the V gene TRBV12-3 or TRBV12-4; 14 bases are shared with TRBD2. Germline trimming cut 6 bases from V and 0 bases from J; bases unmatched to any gene: 4. This CDR3 has 17 amino acids. The CDR3 DNA reads as TGTGCCAGCAGCCGGGGACTAGCGGGGGTCTCCTACAATGAGCAGTTCTTC. Protein: CASSRGLAGVSYNEQFF.

This clonotype showed up just a few times. This sequence joins TRBV12-3 or TRBV12-4 and TRBJ2-3; 8 bases are a match to TRBD1. V was clipped by 6 bases and J by 2 bases; unmatched bases: 13. This CDR3 has 17 residues. Here the CDR3 reads CASRHTGQGGTTDTQYF. The DNA of the CDR3 is TGTGCCAGCAGACATACCGGACAGGGAGGAACCACAGATACGCAGTATTTT.

The rearrangement uses TRBV11-2 and TRBJ2-5, with 8 bases identical to TRBD2. The CDR3 is 15 residues long. V lost 1 base and J lost 5; bases outside the gene matches: 6. Germline-derived CDR1 and CDR2 are SGHAT and FQNNGV. In DNA, the CDR3 is TGTGCCAGCAGCTTAGCTGCTAGCGGGTCGGAGACCCAGTACTTC. Residues: CASSLAASGSETQYF.

The table lists this clonotype with a few counts. The chain combines TRBV5-1 with TRBJ2-3; perhaps TRBD2 as D (6 bases). The V end lost 0 bases, the J end lost 2 bases, and 13 bases lay between the germline ends. CDR1 and CDR2 (germline): SGHRS, YFSETQ. This CDR3 is built from 16 residues. The chain's CDR3 is CASSLGLGRNTDTQYF. The CDR3 DNA reads TGCGCCAGCAGCTTGGGCCTGGGGAGGAACACAGATACGCAGTATTTT.

This clonotype was detected a few times. Germline and junction disagree at one end, which may indicate a read error. This chain uses TRBV12-3 or TRBV12-4 with TRBJ1-5, with D perhaps matching TRBD1 (5 bases). The CDR3 contains 12 residues. The CDR3, as DNA: TGTGCCAGCAGCTTAGGGGTTCAGCCCCAGCATTTT. Translation: CASSLGVQPQHF.

This chain links TRBV18 with TRBJ2-7; the D is unclear. The CDR3 sequence is 13 residues long. V was pared by 1 base and J by 2 bases, with 6 bases between. From germline, CDR1 is KGHSH and CDR2 LQKENI. The CDR3 loop is CASSPRVAYEQYF. The CDR3 DNA reads as TGTGCCAGCTCACCACGAGTCGCCTACGAGCAGTACTTC.

This clonotype was detected many times. The rearrangement uses TRBV20-1 and TRBJ2-7, with 10 positions matching TRBD2. Germline loops: CDR1 DFQATT, CDR2 SNEGSKA (reference sequence). This CDR3 has 13 amino acids. V dropped 5 bases and J dropped 6; count of bases not matched to a gene: 7. The CDR3 protein is CSAASGGEREQYF. The CDR3 DNA is TGCAGTGCTGCCAGCGGGGGGGAGCGCGAGCAGTACTTC.

This clonotype was picked up a small number of times. The chain combines TRBV15 with TRBJ1-3; no reliable D call. Deletions cut 0 bases from V and 0 bases from J, with 3 bases between. This CDR3 is 14 amino acids long. Germline V lookup: CDR1 LNHNV, CDR2 YYDKDF (reference sequence). The CDR3 sequence is CATSRDSSGNTIYF. CDR3 sequence (DNA): TGTGCCACCAGCAGAGACAGCTCTGGAAACACCATATATTTT.

This clonotype was seen ten or more times. The J gene is TRBJ1-1, the V gene TRBV12-3 or TRBV12-4; D possibly corresponds to TRBD1 (5 bases). The CDR3 covers 13 residues. With 6 bases removed from V and 1 base from J, the gap between germline ends came to 9 bases. The chain's CDR3 is CASSLQENTEAFF. DNA for the CDR3: TGTGCCAGCAGCTTACAGGAGAACACTGAAGCTTTCTTT.

This clonotype has more than one count but fewer than ten. The J gene is TRBJ1-2, the V gene TRBV7-2; possibly TRBD1 for D (6 bases). The CDR3 sequence is 14 residues long. Trimming stripped 3 bases from V and 0 bases from J, with 8 bases between. The germline CDR1 and CDR2 sequences are SGHTA and FQGNSA. The CDR3 DNA follows: TGTGCCAGCAGCTTGACAGGAACTAACTATGGCTACACCTTC. Protein: CASSLTGTNYGYTF.

The V and J genes are TRBV5-1 and TRBJ2-6; D tentatively reads TRBD1 or TRBD2 (5 bases each). Looked up from germline, CDR1 is SGHRS and CDR2 is YFSETQ. Deletions cut 0 bases from V and 0 bases from J, with 13 bases between. CDR3 size: 18 residues. As DNA, the CDR3 is TGCGCCAGCAGCTTGGCAGGGACCCTAGGCTCTGGGGCCAACGTCCTGACTTTC. It codes for CASSLAGTLGSGANVLTF.

The rearrangement joins TRBV10-2 to TRBJ2-1, with 14 bases aligning to TRBD2. Per the germline V gene, CDR1 is WSHSY and CDR2 is SAAADI. This CDR3 has 15 amino acids. Trimming cost V 1 base and J 7 bases; bases outside gene matches: 0. DNA for the CDR3: TGCGCCAGCAGTGAGTGGACTAGCGGGAGGAATGAGCAGTTCTTC. Translated: CASSEWTSGRNEQFF.

This clonotype was detected a few times. V and J are TRBV4-1 and TRBJ1-5, with 9 bases lining up with TRBD1. The CDR3 extends over 23 amino acids. Germline V gives CDR1 MGHRA, CDR2 YSYEKL. V shed 6 bases, J shed 5 bases, and the junction held 32 bases outside the gene matches. CDR3 DNA: TGCGCCAGCAGTCCTGATAAGATGTCCGGGACAGGGAATTACTCGGTGGGGGATCAGCCCCAGCATTTT. Residues: CASSPDKMSGTGNYSVGDQPQHF.

V and J are TRBV6-5 and TRBJ2-7; D is perhaps TRBD1 or TRBD2 (5 bases each). CDR1 and CDR2 from the germline V gene are MNHEY and SVGAGI. V was trimmed by 5 bases and J by 7 bases, leaving 12 bases between them. CDR3 length equals 12 residues. In DNA form, the CDR3 reads TGTGCCAGCAGTCGAGGGGCGAGGGAGCAGTACTTC. Encoded protein: CASSRGAREQYF.

There are a few counts of this clonotype. This rearrangement joins TRBV27 to TRBJ1-4, with a weak D call TRBD1 (5 bases). The CDR3 runs to 13 residues. V shed 8 bases and J shed 8 bases, with 15 bases lying between them. The germline gives CDR1 MNHEY, CDR2 SMNVEV (reference sequence). The CDR3 DNA reads as TGTGCCAGCCGGCGGGGCAAAGAGGAAAAACTGTTTTTT. Protein product: CASRRGKEEKLFF.

The chain recombines TRBV7-8 with TRBJ1-1, with 9 bases that match TRBD1. From germline, CDR1 is SGHVS and CDR2 FQNEAQ. The ends lost 2 bases at V and 2 bases at J; junction bases unmatched: 12. CDR3 length: 18 residues. The DNA of the CDR3 is TGTGCCAGCAGCTTACTACGTTTACGACAGGGGGGAAACACTGAAGCTTTCTTT. It specifies CASSLLRLRQGGNTEAFF.

This clonotype was recorded at least ten times. The chain employs TRBV11-2 and TRBJ1-2; D is unclear. Germline loops: CDR1 SGHAT, CDR2 FQNNGV. The CDR3 is made up of 16 amino acids. V lost 0 bases to trimming and J lost 4 bases, with 15 bases between them. The CDR3 loop reads CASSLDPGRSAYGYTF. The CDR3 DNA follows: TGTGCCAGCAGCTTAGATCCTGGCAGGTCTGCCTATGGCTACACCTTC.

This clonotype was detected only a few times. Here the CDR3 reads CATSEQGANVLTF. The CDR3 nucleotides read TGTGCCACCAGTGAACAGGGGGCCAACGTCCTGACTTTC. This chain links TRBV24-1 with TRBJ2-6; D is uncertain. V dropped 4 bases and J dropped 4 bases, with 4 bases sitting between them. Germline V gene data show CDR1 as KGHDR and CDR2 as SFDVKD. The CDR3 length is 13 residues.

The chain couples TRBV29-1 to TRBJ1-2; D is perhaps TRBD1 (5 bases). CDR3 length: 13 amino acids. Germline V gene data show CDR1 as SQVTM and CDR2 as ANQGSEA. Trimming took off 7 bases at V and 6 bases at J, with 18 bases between the two ends. This chain's CDR3 is CSAGRQGVDGYTF. CDR3 DNA sequence: TGCAGCGCCGGTAGACAAGGGGTAGATGGCTACACCTTC.

The rearrangement links TRBV7-2 to TRBJ2-1, with a weak D call TRBD2 (6 bases). The V gene's germline CDR1 is SGHTA and CDR2 FQGNSA. The CDR3 spans 15 residues. The germline V and J ends were trimmed by 0 bases and 5 bases, with 11 bases remaining between them. CDR3 loop: CASSLAGSLHNEQFF. DNA of the CDR3: TGTGCCAGCAGCTTAGCCGGGAGTTTGCACAATGAGCAGTTCTTC.

The chain has TRBV5-1 and TRBJ2-4; 11 nucleotides align to TRBD1. The junction had 1 base not matched to a gene; V was cut back by 0 bases and J by 5 bases. CDR3 length: 15 residues. From germline, CDR1 is SGHRS and CDR2 YFSETQ. CDR3: CASSLGGQGENIQYF. As DNA, the CDR3 is TGCGCCAGCAGCTTGGGGGGACAGGGGGAAAACATTCAGTACTTC.

The CDR3 DNA follows: TGTGCCAGCAGCCGAAGGACAGGGGGCGATTTAGAAGCTTTCTTT. Its translation is CASSRRTGGDLEAFF. The J gene is TRBJ1-1, the V gene TRBV3-1, with TRBD1 identical over 11 bases. The CDR3 is made up of 15 amino acids. Germline V gives CDR1 LGHDT, CDR2 YNNKEL (reference sequence). V was pared by 4 bases and J by 8 bases, with 9 bases of the junction left unmatched.

The V call is TRBV5-1, the J call TRBJ2-5, with TRBD1 identical over 8 bases. The junction had 6 bases not matched to a gene; V was cut back by 0 bases and J by 5 bases. The CDR3 has 15 amino acids. Germline values: CDR1 SGHRS, CDR2 YFSETQ. The CDR3 DNA follows: TGCGCCAGCAGCTTGGTCCAGGGGGCCGGGGAGACCCAGTACTTC. As protein: CASSLVQGAGETQYF.

In its sample, this clonotype was seen a few times. This chain joins TRBV4-1 and TRBJ1-5, with D unclear. Germline lookup yields CDR1 MGHRA and CDR2 YSYEKL. The CDR3 is made up of 16 amino acids. The ends were cut back, 1 base at V and 6 bases at J, with 16 bases in the middle. The CDR3 DNA follows: TGCGCCAGCAGCCAAGTTGTCGAGACCCTCAGTCAGCCCCAGCATTTT. Translated, it gives CASSQVVETLSQPQHF.

This clonotype occurred many times. Here the CDR3 DNA reads TGTGCCAGCAGCTTACAGACCGGGAGAGGGATGGGAGATACGCAGTATTTT. Protein sequence: CASSLQTGRGMGDTQYF. The J gene is TRBJ2-3, the V gene TRBV7-8, with D maybe TRBD2 (6 bases). Deletions cut 2 bases from V and 5 bases from J, with 20 bases between. The germline CDR1 and CDR2 sequences are SGHVS and FQNEAQ. The CDR3 consists of 17 residues.

This clonotype was seen more than once but under ten times. This chain uses TRBV20-1 with TRBJ2-7, with D tentatively TRBD2 (6 bases). CDR1 DFQATT and CDR2 SNEGSKA come from the germline V gene (reference sequence). V lost 1 base and J 0 bases, leaving 10 bases between the germline ends. This CDR3 comprises 14 residues. CDR3 amino acids: CSARVAGSSYEQYF. In DNA form, the CDR3 reads TGCAGTGCTAGAGTGGCGGGAAGCTCCTACGAGCAGTACTTC.